These 14 T cell receptor beta chains were sequenced from one sample in a study of OX40 agonist ivuxolimab in advanced cancers. Here immunoSEQ multiplex PCR was the method, and the copy in TCRdb shows in-frame clones only, minus some. The sample consists of about 49,000 clones, around 84% of them appearing once. The sequences come from CD4+ or CD8+ T cells sorted from blood, collected in a trial of the OX40 agonist ivuxolimab. These receptors originate from an adult with an advanced solid tumor such as melanoma, head and neck, liver or kidney cancer.

This chain connects TRBV5-6 to TRBJ1-5; D gene unclear. V lost 4 bases to trimming and J lost 3 bases, with 11 bases between them. Germline V gives CDR1 SGHDT, CDR2 YYEEEE. The CDR3 has 14 residues. The CDR3 DNA reads as TGTGCCAGCAGCGTCGGAGTGGTCAATCAGCCCCAGCATTTT. Translating gives CASSVGVVNQPQHF.

The V call is TRBV10-2, the J call TRBJ2-7; D is ambiguous. Germline loops: CDR1 WSHSY, CDR2 SAAADI. Trimming shortened V by 6 bases and J by 2 bases, and 14 bases separated the two germline ends. The CDR3 length is 14 residues. CDR3: CASSVRRWAYEQYV. The CDR3 nucleotides read TGCGCCAGCAGCGTAAGGAGATGGGCCTACGAGCAGTACGTC.

V gene TRBV14 combines with J gene TRBJ2-5, with 8 bases fitting TRBD2. The CDR3 has 16 amino acids. V trimming: 1 base; J trimming: 3 bases; junction bases outside the gene matches: 7. Germline assignment: CDR1 SGHDN and CDR2 FVKESK. The CDR3 reads CASSQAERGKEETQYF. For the CDR3, the DNA is TGTGCCAGCAGCCAAGCGGAGCGGGGGAAAGAAGAGACCCAGTACTTC.

The J gene is TRBJ1-1, the V gene TRBV4-1, with a tentative D call TRBD1 (5 bases). Germline V lookup: CDR1 MGHRA, CDR2 YSYEKL. V was pared by 1 base and J by 11 bases, with 20 bases between. CDR3 length: 15 residues. The CDR3 region has the DNA TGCGCCAGCAGCCAAGTTGTCGGAGCAGACCCAGGGGCTTTCTTT. It translates to CASSQVVGADPGAFF.

This clone is medium-sized in the sample. CDR3 nucleotide sequence: TGCGCCAGCAGCTTAACCGGGGCAAGCAATGAGCAGTTCTTC. Residues: CASSLTGASNEQFF. The chain links TRBV4-1 to TRBJ2-1; D may correspond to TRBD1 or TRBD2 (5 bases each). In germline, CDR1 is MGHRA, CDR2 YSYEKL. The CDR3 runs 14 residues. Trimming took off 5 bases at V and 6 bases at J, with 14 bases between the two ends.

The gene calls are TRBV7-7 and TRBJ2-1, with 12 bases fitting TRBD2. The CDR3 loop spans 17 amino acids. Germline CDR1 SSHAT, CDR2 FNYEAQ (reference sequence). Losses at the gene ends were 3 bases for V and 4 bases for J; bases not matched to a gene: 7. The CDR3 DNA sequence: TGTGCCAGCAGCTTGGGACTAGCGGGTAGCGCGTACAATGAGCAGTTCTTC. This sequence encodes CASSLGLAGSAYNEQFF.

The chain carries TRBV7-9 and TRBJ1-5; D uncertain. V dropped 9 bases and J dropped 1 base, with 7 bases sitting between them. Germline lookup yields CDR1 SEHNR and CDR2 FQNEAQ (reference sequence). The CDR3 runs to 12 residues. The CDR3, as DNA: TGTGCCAGTGGGGTCAGCAATCAGCCCCAGCATTTT. Its translation is CASGVSNQPQHF.

The chain employs TRBV27 and TRBJ2-7, with 8 nucleotides matching TRBD1. This CDR3 is built from 14 residues. From germline, CDR1 is MNHEY and CDR2 SMNVEV (reference sequence). Unmatched junction bases numbered 5, after V lost 3 bases and J lost 4 bases. The CDR3 here is CASSFGQGWYEQYF. DNA of the CDR3: TGTGCCAGCAGTTTCGGACAGGGTTGGTACGAGCAGTACTTC.

The chain carries TRBV7-9 and TRBJ1-5; 7 bases align to TRBD1. Germline V lookup: CDR1 SEHNR, CDR2 FQNEAQ (reference sequence). V was pared by 5 bases and J by 6 bases, with 4 bases of the junction left unmatched. The CDR3 is 13 residues long. CDR3 nucleotide sequence: TGTGCCAGCAGCAGGGACAGCGGTCAGCCCCAGCATTTT. Its translation is CASSRDSGQPQHF. The whole variable domain, filled in from reference TRBV7-9 and TRBJ1-5, reads DTGVSQNPRHKITKRGQNVTFRCDPISEHNRLYWYRQTLGQGPEFLTYFQNEAQLEKSRLLSDRFSAERPKGSFSTLEIQRTEQGDSAMYLCASSRDSGQPQHFGDGTRLSIL.

This clone came up once. The chain has TRBV5-4 and TRBJ2-1; either TRBD1 or TRBD2 may fit D (5 bases each). Germline V lookup: CDR1 SGHNT, CDR2 YYREEE (reference sequence). Trimming took 3 bases from V and 6 from J, leaving 19 bases between them. There are 16 residues in the CDR3. The CDR3 bases are TGTGCCAGCAGCTCCCCTCGGGATCGGGACGCCAATGAGCAGTTCTTC. This encodes CASSSPRDRDANEQFF.

The genes are TRBV14 and TRBJ2-3, with D tentatively TRBD1 (5 bases). V was cut by 0 bases and J by 0 bases, with 13 bases left in between. In germline, CDR1 is SGHDN, CDR2 FVKESK. CDR3 length: 17 residues. CDR3 loop: CASSQEGAGISTDTQYF. DNA for the CDR3: TGTGCCAGCAGCCAAGAAGGGGCAGGGATCAGCACAGATACGCAGTATTTT.

The chain carries TRBV4-3 and TRBJ2-7, with 8 nucleotides matching TRBD2. The length of the CDR3 is 15 residues. Trimming removed 1 base from V and 2 bases from J; junction bases left unmatched: 4. The germline V gene encodes CDR1 LGHNA and CDR2 YSLEER. The CDR3 loop reads CASSQVRGAAYEQYF. CDR3 in DNA: TGCGCCAGCAGCCAAGTGCGGGGGGCAGCCTACGAGCAGTACTTC.

The gene calls are TRBV4-1 and TRBJ2-5; no definite D call. CDR3 length: 11 residues. Trimming shortened V by 2 bases and J by 7 bases, and 5 bases separated the two germline ends. CDR1 and CDR2 (germline): MGHRA, YSYEKL. CDR3 nucleotides: TGCGCCAGCAGCCAATCCGGGACCCAGTACTTC. Translating it yields CASSQSGTQYF.

V and J are TRBV27 and TRBJ2-7; D possibly corresponds to TRBD1 (5 bases). Germline V gene data show CDR1 as MNHEY and CDR2 as SMNVEV (reference sequence). The CDR3 loop spans 12 amino acids. V shed 3 bases and J shed 5 bases, with 8 bases lying between them. The CDR3 is CASSLIGDEQYF. The CDR3 DNA reads as TGTGCCAGCAGTTTGATAGGGGACGAGCAGTACTTC.